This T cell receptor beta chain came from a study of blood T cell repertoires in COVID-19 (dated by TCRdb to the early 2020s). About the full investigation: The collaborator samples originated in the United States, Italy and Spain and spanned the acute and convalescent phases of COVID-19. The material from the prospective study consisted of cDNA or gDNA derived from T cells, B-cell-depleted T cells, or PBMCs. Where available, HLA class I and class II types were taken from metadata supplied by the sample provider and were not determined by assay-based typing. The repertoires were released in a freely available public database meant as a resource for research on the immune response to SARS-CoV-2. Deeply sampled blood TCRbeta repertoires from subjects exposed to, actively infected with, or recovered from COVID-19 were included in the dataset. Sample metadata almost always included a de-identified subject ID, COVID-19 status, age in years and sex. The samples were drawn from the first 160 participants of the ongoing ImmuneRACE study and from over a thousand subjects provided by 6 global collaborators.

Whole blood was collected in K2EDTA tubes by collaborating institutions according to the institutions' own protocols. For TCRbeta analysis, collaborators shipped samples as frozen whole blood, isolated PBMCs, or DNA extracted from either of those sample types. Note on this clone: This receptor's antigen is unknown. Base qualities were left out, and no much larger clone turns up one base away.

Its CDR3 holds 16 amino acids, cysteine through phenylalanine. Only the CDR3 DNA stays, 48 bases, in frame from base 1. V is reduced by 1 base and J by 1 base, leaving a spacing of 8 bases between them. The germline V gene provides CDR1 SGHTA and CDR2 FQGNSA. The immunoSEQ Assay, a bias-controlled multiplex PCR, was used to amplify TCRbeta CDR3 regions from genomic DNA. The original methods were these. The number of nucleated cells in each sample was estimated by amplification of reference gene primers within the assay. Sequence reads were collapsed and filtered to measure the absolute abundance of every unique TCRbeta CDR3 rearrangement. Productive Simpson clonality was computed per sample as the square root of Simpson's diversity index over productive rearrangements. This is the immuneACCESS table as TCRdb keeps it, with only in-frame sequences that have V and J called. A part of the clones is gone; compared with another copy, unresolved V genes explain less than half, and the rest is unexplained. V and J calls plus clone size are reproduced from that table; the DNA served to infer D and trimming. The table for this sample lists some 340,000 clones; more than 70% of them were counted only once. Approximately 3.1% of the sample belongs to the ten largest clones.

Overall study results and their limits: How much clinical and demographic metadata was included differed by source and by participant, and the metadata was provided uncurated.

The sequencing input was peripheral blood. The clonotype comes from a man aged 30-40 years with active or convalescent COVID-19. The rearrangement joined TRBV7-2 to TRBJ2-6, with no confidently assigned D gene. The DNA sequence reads TGTGCCAGCAGCTTAGGACTTTGGTCTGGGGCCAACGTCCTGACTTTC. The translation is CASSLGLWSGANVLTF.